The sequence of this TCR beta chain was determined in a study of cytomegalovirus exposure and HLA in healthy donors. This CDR3 has 11 amino acids. Germline V gene sequence: CDR1 SEHNR, CDR2 FQNEAQ (reference sequence). The V end lost 2 bases, the J end lost 3 bases, and 2 bases lay between the germline ends. In the PCR, 60 Vbeta and 13 Jbeta primers were used. Assay used: immunoSEQ multiplex PCR; TCRdb lists only in-frame clones, some missing. The data show 200,000 to 250,000 clones, roughly four fifths seen once. The chain couples TRBV7-9 to TRBJ2-7; D unresolved. This sequence was found in a woman in her thirties or forties in good health and CMV-seronegative. Material for sequencing was PBMCs. The CDR3 DNA follows: TGTGCCAGCAGCTTATACTACGAGCAGTACTTC. This sequence encodes CASSLYYEQYF.